This record covers a single T cell receptor beta chain. Its specificity is unknown. What was sequenced were expressed TCRB transcripts, since all of the isolated RNA had been reverse transcribed. The assay was immunoSEQ multiplex PCR, and TCRdb's table has in-frame clones only and misses some. Found here are roughly 610,000 clones, roughly 16% of them singletons; the top ten hold more than 0.08%. Sorting produced populations that all topped 95% purity. The data belong to a study of beta chain features in type 1 diabetes. Broader study findings: The study notes PCR might favor shorter templates equally in patients and controls. Patients with type 1 diabetes carried fewer insertions and had more deletions at their VDJ junctions.

This receptor was taken from a man between 18 and 35 years old in good health. The sample consisted of naive CD4+ T cells from blood.

The CDR3 sequence is CASSEIPQLGGSYNEQFF. CDR3 nucleotides: TGTGCCAGCAGTGAAATCCCCCAGCTCGGGGGCTCCTACAATGAGCAGTTCTTC. V gene TRBV6-1 combines with J gene TRBJ2-1; tentative D call: TRBD2 (6 bases). Germline CDR1 is MNHNS and CDR2 is SASEGT. Trimming took 2 bases from V and 0 from J, leaving 17 bases between them. The CDR3 sequence is 18 residues long.